This TCR beta chain is from a study of OX40 agonist ivuxolimab in advanced cancers. The wider study: In this cohort, patients received ivuxolimab, an agonistic anti-OX40 (CD134) antibody.

The assay was immunoSEQ multiplex PCR, and TCRdb's table has in-frame clones only and misses some. The data contain fewer than 85,000 clones, about 86% of them singletons. Germline CDR1 SGHDT, CDR2 YYEEEE. V was clipped by 4 bases and J by 3 bases, with 11 bases between them. The CDR3 loop spans 13 amino acids. The V call is TRBV5-6, the J call TRBJ2-7, with D maybe TRBD2 (7 bases). The source is an adult with an advanced solid tumor such as melanoma, head and neck, liver or kidney cancer. The source was CD4+ or CD8+ T cells sorted from blood, collected in a trial of the OX40 agonist ivuxolimab. The CDR3 sequence: CASSRGGGYEQYF. CDR3 DNA: TGTGCCAGCAGCCGGGGAGGGGGCTACGAGCAGTACTTC.